This T cell receptor beta chain came from a study of radiotherapy plus CTLA-4 blockade in lung cancer. Findings and caveats of the study: An expansion of tumor-derived TCR clones occurred in blood after radiotherapy plus ipilimumab.

About this clone itself: Its antigen remains unidentified.

V was pared by 2 bases and J by 7 bases, with 9 bases of the junction left unmatched. Germline values: CDR1 SGHDN, CDR2 FVKESK. The CDR3 has 17 amino acids. Clones were sequenced by immunoSEQ multiplex PCR, and TCRdb holds only the in-frame ones, with some missing. The sample has about 73,000 clones, 87% seen once. Patients had chemo-refractory metastatic non-small-cell lung cancer and received focal radiation plus CTLA-4 blockade that used ipilimumab. The chain carries TRBV14 and TRBJ2-1; 12 bases match TRBD2. Sequenced material: peripheral blood, taken from a patient treated with radiotherapy plus ipilimumab. The origin of this receptor is a human donor with non-small cell lung cancer that progressed on radiotherapy plus ipilimumab. CDR3 sequence reads: CASSQYLGLAGKNEQFF. For the CDR3, the DNA is TGTGCCAGCAGCCAATATCTAGGACTAGCGGGAAAGAATGAGCAGTTCTTC. Together with reference TRBV14 and TRBJ2-1, the CDR3 gives the full variable domain: EAGVTQFPSHSVIEKGQTVTLRCDPISGHDNLYWYRRVMGKEIKFLLHFVKESKQDESGMPNNRFLAERTGGTYSTLKVQPAELEDSGVYFCASSQYLGLAGKNEQFFGPGTRLTVL.